These 6 T cell receptor beta chains came from one sample sequenced in a study of T cell repertoires in cytomegalovirus infection. TCRdb processed the reads anew with MiXCR; each CDR3 protein has one entry. The top ten hold 2.5% to 3% of the sample, which has around 740,000 distinct CDR3 sequences, 35% seen once. Specimen: PBMCs. All receptors come from a human donor in good health (CMV status not recorded). Some clones in this sample may be carry-over from other donors' samples.

This clonotype was picked up many times. The rearrangement links TRBV28 to TRBJ2-7, with TRBD2 matching over 9 bases. Germline CDR1 is MDHEN and CDR2 is SYDVKM. The CDR3 runs to 13 residues. The V gene end was trimmed by 6 bases and the J gene end by 0 bases; junction bases not matched to a gene: 0. The CDR3 is CASRTSGSYEQYF. The CDR3 DNA reads TGTGCCAGCAGGACTAGCGGCTCCTACGAGCAGTACTTC.

The sample holds a few counts of this clonotype. The V gene is TRBV4-1, the J gene TRBJ1-1, with 10 bases that match TRBD1. Germline V CDR1 and CDR2: MGHRA, YSYEKL. The CDR3 is 17 amino acids. Trimming removed 4 bases from V and 0 bases from J; junction bases left unmatched: 8. In DNA, the CDR3 is TGCGCCAGCAGCCCCACGACAGGGGGCATTTTGAACACTGAAGCTTTCTTT. The encoded protein is CASSPTTGGILNTEAFF.

J is TRBJ2-5 and V is TRBV27; perhaps TRBD1 as D (5 bases). The CDR3 is 15 amino acids. Germline CDR1 is MNHEY and CDR2 is SMNVEV (reference sequence). Trimming removed 2 bases at V and 1 base at J, with 11 bases between. The DNA of the CDR3 is TGTGCCAGCAGTTTAACAGGACGCCTCCAAGAGACCCAGTACTTC. It is translated as CASSLTGRLQETQYF.

This clonotype appeared a few times. CDR3 bases: TGTGCCAGTAGTATAATTCTCAGGGCCCGCAATCAGCCCCAGCATTTT. This encodes CASSIILRARNQPQHF. The V call is TRBV19, the J call TRBJ1-5, with TRBD1 as a possible D gene (5 bases). Trimming took 2 bases from V and 2 from J, leaving 13 bases between them. Germline V gene data show CDR1 as LNHDA and CDR2 as SQIVND (reference sequence). This CDR3 spans 16 amino acids.

The gene calls are TRBV12-3 or TRBV12-4 and TRBJ2-3, with unresolved D. This CDR3 has 13 amino acids. Trimming pared 3 bases from V and 5 bases from J, leaving 9 bases between. The CDR3 loop is CASSFGTGDTQYF. The DNA of the CDR3 is TGTGCCAGCAGTTTCGGCACGGGAGATACGCAGTATTTT.

The rearrangement uses TRBV27 and TRBJ2-1, with D possibly matching TRBD1 (6 bases). CDR1 MNHEY and CDR2 SMNVEV come from the germline V gene (reference sequence). V shed 2 bases and J shed 6 bases, with 23 bases lying between them. CDR3 length: 18 amino acids. The CDR3 DNA reads as TGTGCCAGCAGTTTAGGGGGCCCCTACGGGGAAGGGCTCAATGAGCAGTTCTTC. It encodes CASSLGGPYGEGLNEQFF.